This T cell receptor (beta chain) was retrieved from a study of cytomegalovirus exposure and HLA in healthy donors. PCR primers comprised 60 Vbeta and 13 Jbeta primers. Only in-frame clones appear in the TCRdb table, and some are missing; sequencing was by immunoSEQ multiplex PCR. The sample has about 220,000 clones; 60% to 80% are singletons. The clonotype comes from a male donor in good health and CMV-seronegative. Sequencing was carried out using PBMCs.

The CDR3: CSARQNSEAFF. The CDR3 nucleotides are TGCAGTGCTAGACAAAATTCTGAAGCTTTCTTT. The chain recombines TRBV20-1 with TRBJ1-1, with no clear D. This CDR3 spans 11 amino acids. Per the germline V gene, CDR1 is DFQATT and CDR2 is SNEGSKA (reference sequence). The ends were cut back, 2 bases at V and 6 bases at J, with 7 bases in the middle.